The 25 T cell receptor beta chains below come from one sample, sequenced in a study of blood T cell repertoires in COVID-19. Sequencing used immunoSEQ multiplex PCR; TCRdb keeps in-frame clones, though not all of them. The sample consists of approximately 52,000 clones, roughly 89% of them appearing once. Sequencing was carried out using peripheral blood. All receptors derive from a man aged 60 to 75 with active COVID-19.

The V call is TRBV11-3, the J call TRBJ2-1; 10 bases are a match to TRBD1. The trim removed 5 bases at V and 0 bases at J, leaving 7 bases unmatched. This CDR3 contains 17 residues. Germline loops: CDR1 SGHNT, CDR2 YENEEA. DNA for the CDR3: TGTGCCAGCAGCCCGGGGACAGGGGATTTCTCCTACAATGAGCAGTTCTTC. It specifies CASSPGTGDFSYNEQFF.

The chain employs TRBV6-2 or TRBV6-3 and TRBJ2-2; D is undetermined. This CDR3 is built from 13 residues. Trimming shortened V by 2 bases and J by 6 bases, and 7 bases separated the two germline ends. The V gene's germline CDR1 is MNHEY and CDR2 SVGEGT. Here the CDR3 DNA reads TGTGCCAGCAGTTACCCCAGGCCCGGGGAGCTGTTTTTT. Translated: CASSYPRPGELFF.

The rearrangement joins TRBV7-2 to TRBJ1-2; no reliable D call. CDR1 is SGHTA, CDR2 FQGNSA, per germline. The CDR3 contains 13 residues. Trimming removed 3 bases from V and 3 bases from J, with 8 bases in between. In DNA, the CDR3 is TGTGCCAGCAGCTTGGCAGGTCACTATGGCTACACCTTC. This translates into CASSLAGHYGYTF. Combining the CDR3 with reference TRBV7-2 and TRBJ1-2 gives the whole variable domain GAGVSQSPSNKVTEKGKDVELRCDPISGHTALYWYRQSLGQGLEFLIYFQGNSAPDKSGLPSDRFSAERTGGSVSTLTIQRTQQEDSAVYLCASSLAGHYGYTFGSGTRLTVV.

This sequence joins TRBV5-4 and TRBJ2-2; 10 bases are a match to TRBD2. This CDR3 comprises 16 residues. The V and J ends lost 4 bases and 4 bases, in that order; junction bases with no gene match: 7. Germline V gives CDR1 SGHNT, CDR2 YYREEE (reference sequence). CDR3 DNA sequence: TGTGCCAGCAGCCCCCTAGCGGGAGCCGCCACCGGGGAGCTGTTTTTT. This sequence encodes CASSPLAGAATGELFF.

The genes are TRBV5-4 and TRBJ2-3; 9 positions agree with TRBD2. CDR1 is SGHNT and CDR2 is YYREEE in the germline V gene (reference sequence). V was pared by 5 bases and J by 3 bases, with 13 bases of the junction left unmatched. The CDR3 is 17 residues long. The CDR3 protein is CASSPPTSGSITDTQYF. The CDR3 DNA reads TGTGCCAGCAGTCCCCCGACTAGCGGAAGTATTACAGATACGCAGTATTTT.

The table lists this clone with a few counts. The V call is TRBV27, the J call TRBJ2-7, with D perhaps matching TRBD2 (5 bases). CDR1 is MNHEY and CDR2 is SMNVEV in the germline V gene (reference sequence). The CDR3 consists of 17 residues. Trimming stripped 2 bases from V and 2 bases from J, with 19 bases between. The CDR3 coding sequence is TGTGCCAGCAGTTTAGGGAGTTATAGGACGGAAGCCTACGAGCAGTACTTC. Translated: CASSLGSYRTEAYEQYF.

This chain joins TRBV6-5 and TRBJ1-6; D remains ambiguous. Germline V lookup: CDR1 MNHEY, CDR2 SVGAGI. The CDR3 contains 15 residues. The germline V and J ends were trimmed by 4 bases and 10 bases, with 17 bases remaining between them. The CDR3 DNA sequence: TGTGCCAGCAGTTGGGAAAGGATGGGCGGGTCACCCCTCCACTTT. Protein product: CASSWERMGGSPLHF.

The chain carries TRBV7-8 and TRBJ2-7; the D gene is possibly TRBD1 (5 bases). This CDR3 comprises 15 residues. The V end lost 4 bases, the J end lost 0 bases, and 13 bases lay between the germline ends. From germline, CDR1 is SGHVS and CDR2 FQNEAQ. CDR3 amino acids: CASSSGLDSSYEQYF. The CDR3 nucleotides read TGTGCCAGCAGCTCCGGGCTTGACAGCTCCTACGAGCAGTACTTC.

The V and J genes are TRBV12-3 or TRBV12-4 and TRBJ1-1, with no clear D. The CDR3 contains 11 residues. Trimming removed 8 bases from V and 4 bases from J, with 8 bases in between. The CDR3 DNA reads as TGTGCCAGCGGGGAGGTCACTGAAGCTTTCTTT. Amino acid sequence: CASGEVTEAFF.

V usage is TRBV4-2 and J usage is TRBJ2-4, with TRBD1 matching over 10 bases. Germline lookup yields CDR1 LGHNA and CDR2 YNFKEQ. Trimming at V came to 0 bases and at J to 8 bases, leaving 7 bases not matched to a gene. The CDR3 contains 16 residues. CDR3 sequence (DNA): TGTGCCAGCAGCCAAGATTGGGGACAGGGGTTGGACATTCAGTACTTC. Its protein is CASSQDWGQGLDIQYF.

The gene calls are TRBV5-4 and TRBJ2-2, with 8 bases matching TRBD1. V shed 4 bases and J 1 base; nucleotides not matched to a gene: 9. CDR1 and CDR2 from the germline V gene are SGHNT and YYREEE (reference sequence). CDR3 size: 17 residues. The DNA for the CDR3 is TGTGCCAGCAGCCCGATGACAGGGGTCCAGAACACCGGGGAGCTGTTTTTT. Amino acid sequence: CASSPMTGVQNTGELFF.

The V and J genes are TRBV7-9 and TRBJ1-2; 7 bases match TRBD1. Germline CDR1 reads SEHNR; CDR2 reads FQNEAQ (reference sequence). This CDR3 is built from 14 residues. The V and J ends lost 3 bases and 4 bases, in that order; junction bases with no gene match: 5. The CDR3 reads CASSFQGVGYGYTF. The CDR3 DNA reads TGTGCCAGCAGCTTCCAGGGGGTCGGCTATGGCTACACCTTC.

V is TRBV9 and J is TRBJ2-1; D is perhaps TRBD2 (6 bases). CDR3 length: 13 amino acids. Trimming removed 4 bases at V and 8 bases at J, with 13 bases between. CDR1 is SGDLS and CDR2 is YYNGEE in the germline V gene. The CDR3 sequence: CASSSGEVHEQFF. CDR3 DNA: TGTGCCAGCAGCTCGGGGGAGGTGCATGAGCAGTTCTTC.

The CDR3 coding sequence is TGTGCCAGCAGCCGTCAGATGAACACTGAAGCTTTCTTT. This codes for CASSRQMNTEAFF. This chain joins TRBV7-3 and TRBJ1-1; the D is unclear. CDR1 is SGHTA and CDR2 is FQGTGA in the germline V gene. The CDR3 sequence is 13 residues long. The V end lost 5 bases, the J end lost 0 bases, and 7 bases lay between the germline ends.

The CDR3 region is CASSPRPPGNNEKLFF. Here the CDR3 DNA reads TGTGCCAGCTCACCACGACCTCCGGGAAACAATGAAAAACTGTTTTTT. The chain employs TRBV18 and TRBJ1-4; no clear D. V was trimmed by 1 base and J by 5 bases, leaving 14 bases between them. The CDR3 is made up of 16 amino acids. Germline lookup yields CDR1 KGHSH and CDR2 LQKENI.

The chain uses TRBV7-9 and TRBJ1-2; the match to TRBD1 covers 10 bases. CDR3 length: 15 residues. Looked up from germline, CDR1 is SEHNR and CDR2 is FQNEAQ (reference sequence). Germline trimming cut 5 bases from V and 7 bases from J; bases unmatched to any gene: 10. In DNA form, the CDR3 reads TGTGCCAGCAGCAGACGGGACAGGGGTAAAGGTGGCTACACCTTC. Its protein product is CASSRRDRGKGGYTF.

CDR3 loop: CAISDGTGAQPQHF. The CDR3 DNA follows: TGTGCCATCAGCGACGGGACAGGGGCCCAGCCCCAGCATTTT. The J gene is TRBJ1-5, the V gene TRBV10-3; TRBD1 matches 10 bases. This CDR3 comprises 14 residues. The germline V gene encodes CDR1 ENHRY and CDR2 SYGVKD. V shed 6 bases and J 7 bases; nucleotides not matched to a gene: 6.

The sample holds one count of this clone. The V call is TRBV6-2 or TRBV6-3, the J call TRBJ2-7, with TRBD2 matching 9 bases. The germline V gene has CDR1 MNHEY and CDR2 SVGEGT. The CDR3 consists of 14 residues. Trimming removed 5 bases from V and 4 bases from J; junction bases left unmatched: 6. CDR3: CASSQAGGKYEQYF. For the CDR3, the DNA is TGTGCCAGCAGTCAAGCGGGAGGAAAGTACGAGCAGTACTTC.

The chain is built from TRBV6-4 and TRBJ2-1; D gene uncertain. Trimming removed 8 bases from V and 7 bases from J, with 9 bases in between. The CDR3 extends over 11 amino acids. CDR1 MRHNA and CDR2 SNTAGT come from the germline V gene. The CDR3 here is CASSFQNEQFF. For the CDR3, the DNA is TGTGCCAGCTCCTTCCAGAATGAGCAGTTCTTC.

V usage is TRBV24-1 and J usage is TRBJ2-7; 7 bases map to TRBD2. Germline V CDR1 and CDR2: KGHDR, SFDVKD. The CDR3 is 12 amino acids. Losses at the gene ends were 7 bases for V and 6 bases for J; bases not matched to a gene: 5. The chain's CDR3 is CATSSGGVEQYF. The CDR3 nucleotides are TGTGCCACCAGCTCGGGGGGAGTCGAGCAGTACTTC.

This clone has a single count. The genes are TRBV21-1 and TRBJ2-1; TRBD2 is the table's D call and was not checked against the DNA. TRBV21-1 is a listed pseudogene. The length of the CDR3 is 18 residues. CDR3 residues: CASSKGSGRGEVYNEQFF. DNA for the CDR3: TGTGCCAGCAGCAAAGGAAGCGGGAGGGGGGAGGTGTACAATGAGCAGTTCTTC.

The chain couples TRBV14 to TRBJ2-4; the match to TRBD2 covers 8 bases. Germline CDR1 is SGHDN and CDR2 is FVKESK. There are 14 residues in the CDR3. Trimming removed 0 bases from V and 10 bases from J; junction bases left unmatched: 5. The CDR3 spells CASSQDAQREIQYF. The CDR3, as DNA: TGTGCCAGCAGCCAAGATGCGCAGCGGGAGATTCAGTACTTC.

This sequence joins TRBV23-1 and TRBJ1-4; the D gene is possibly TRBD1 (5 bases). TRBV23-1 is designated an ORF whose function remains uncertain. CDR3 size: 14 residues. Trimming took 7 bases from V and 4 from J, leaving 13 bases between them. CDR3 protein: CASNKRQFNEKLFF. CDR3 bases: TGCGCCAGCAATAAAAGACAGTTTAATGAAAAACTGTTTTTT.

The chain employs TRBV10-3 and TRBJ2-7; TRBD2 might be the D (5 bases). V was shortened by 6 bases and J by 3 bases, with 15 bases between the two germline ends. The V gene's germline CDR1 is ENHRY and CDR2 SYGVKD. This CDR3 region has 14 residues. The CDR3 sequence is CAIRITDRDYEQYF. DNA for the CDR3: TGTGCCATCAGAATAACGGACCGGGACTACGAGCAGTACTTC.

This sequence joins TRBV4-2 and TRBJ2-1; 11 positions agree with TRBD2. V trimming: 0 bases; J trimming: 10 bases; junction bases outside the gene matches: 5. Germline assignment: CDR1 LGHNA and CDR2 YNFKEQ. The CDR3 totals 15 residues. The CDR3 here is CASSQDLLAGAEQFF. Here the CDR3 DNA reads TGTGCCAGCAGCCAAGATTTACTAGCGGGGGCCGAGCAGTTCTTC.